Below, 11 T cell receptor beta chains from the same sample are listed, as sequenced in a study of cytomegalovirus exposure and HLA in healthy donors. Only in-frame clones appear in the TCRdb table, and some are missing; sequencing was by immunoSEQ multiplex PCR. The sample contains a few hundred thousand clones, nearly 90% of which appear only once. Sequenced sample: PBMCs. The receptors were gathered from a woman aged 18-35 years in good health and CMV-seronegative.

This sequence joins TRBV5-1 and TRBJ2-7; TRBD1 matches 8 bases. V dropped 4 bases and J dropped 2; count of bases not matched to a gene: 5. CDR3 size: 14 residues. Germline values: CDR1 SGHRS, CDR2 YFSETQ. CDR3 sequence reads: CASSPTGETYEQYV. The DNA for the CDR3 is TGCGCCAGCAGCCCGACAGGGGAAACCTACGAGCAGTACGTC.

This chain joins TRBV25-1 and TRBJ2-3; tentative D call: TRBD1 (6 bases). The CDR3 consists of 17 residues. Trimming cost V 4 bases and J 2 bases, with 19 bases left between them. Germline CDR1 is MGHDK and CDR2 is SYGVNS. CDR3 sequence reads: CASSGLAGAFNTDTQYF. CDR3 nucleotide sequence: TGTGCCAGCAGTGGCCTAGCAGGGGCCTTTAACACAGATACGCAGTATTTT.

The rearrangement uses TRBV4-1 and TRBJ2-2; D is possibly TRBD1 (5 bases). The CDR3 runs to 13 residues. The germline CDR1 and CDR2 sequences are MGHRA and YSYEKL. V was cut by 4 bases and J by 7 bases, with 10 bases left in between. The CDR3 is CASSLLQGGELFF. The CDR3 DNA reads TGCGCCAGCAGCCTCCTCCAGGGCGGGGAGCTGTTTTTT.

This clone has just a few counts. J is TRBJ1-2 and V is TRBV27; a possible D gene is TRBD1 (5 bases). CDR1 and CDR2 from the germline V gene are MNHEY and SMNVEV (reference sequence). The CDR3 extends over 11 amino acids. Trimming pared 9 bases from V and 7 bases from J, leaving 12 bases between. The CDR3 protein is CASGQGGGYTF. The CDR3 bases are TGTGCCAGTGGTCAGGGAGGTGGCTACACCTTC.

DNA for the CDR3: TGCGCCAGCAGCCAAGACGTGGGAAACACCATATATTTT. This encodes CASSQDVGNTIYF. This chain connects TRBV4-3 to TRBJ1-3; no definite D call. Germline loops: CDR1 LGHNA, CDR2 YSLEER. The CDR3 loop spans 13 amino acids. The V end was cut by 0 bases, the J end by 4 bases, with 4 bases between.

The rearrangement links TRBV4-1 to TRBJ2-3; possibly TRBD1 for D (6 bases). Deletions cut 8 bases from V and 2 bases from J, with 14 bases between. The length of the CDR3 is 14 residues. In germline, CDR1 is MGHRA, CDR2 YSYEKL. The CDR3 is CASQDRYTTDTQYF. The CDR3, as DNA: TGCGCCAGCCAGGACAGATACACCACAGATACGCAGTATTTT.

This chain links TRBV9 with TRBJ1-3; no definite D call. This CDR3 is built from 15 residues. Per germline, CDR1 SGDLS and CDR2 YYNGEE. V lost 0 bases and J lost 0, with 7 bases in between. Here the CDR3 reads CASSVGSDSGNTIYF. The CDR3 DNA is TGTGCCAGCAGCGTAGGATCAGACTCTGGAAACACCATATATTTT.

The gene calls are TRBV6-1 and TRBJ2-1; no clear D. Germline V gene data show CDR1 as MNHNS and CDR2 as SASEGT. V lost 1 base and J 10 bases, leaving 5 bases between the germline ends. The CDR3 covers 11 residues. CDR3 DNA: TGTGCCAGCAGTGAAGGGCCAGAGCAGTTCTTC. Amino acids: CASSEGPEQFF.

This clone appeared once. The rearrangement links TRBV4-1 to TRBJ2-7; TRBD1 matches 9 bases. The CDR3 length is 16 residues. V lost 1 base to trimming and J lost 3 bases; unmatched junction nucleotides: 7. Germline V gene lookup returns CDR1 MGHRA and CDR2 YSYEKL. The DNA of the CDR3 is TGCGCCAGCAGCCAAGCCCCGGGACAGGGAATCTACGAGCAGTACGTC. Its translation is CASSQAPGQGIYEQYV.

This clone was observed a single time. This chain links TRBV7-8 with TRBJ1-2; 7 bases are shared with TRBD1. This CDR3 region has 16 residues. Germline assignment: CDR1 SGHVS and CDR2 FQNEAQ. The V and J ends lost 7 bases and 1 base, in that order; junction bases with no gene match: 12. The DNA of the CDR3 is TGTGCCAGCACCGACCGGCGGGACAGCTTTAACTATGGCTACACCTTC. Protein product: CASTDRRDSFNYGYTF.

The chain combines TRBV5-6 with TRBJ1-2; the match to TRBD1 covers 8 bases. V shed 0 bases and J 10 bases; nucleotides not matched to a gene: 14. Germline V gene lookup returns CDR1 SGHDT and CDR2 YYEEEE. CDR3 length: 16 amino acids. The CDR3 loop reads CASSLAMAGGHLAYTF. CDR3 nucleotide sequence: TGTGCCAGCAGCTTGGCCATGGCAGGGGGCCACCTAGCCTACACCTTC.